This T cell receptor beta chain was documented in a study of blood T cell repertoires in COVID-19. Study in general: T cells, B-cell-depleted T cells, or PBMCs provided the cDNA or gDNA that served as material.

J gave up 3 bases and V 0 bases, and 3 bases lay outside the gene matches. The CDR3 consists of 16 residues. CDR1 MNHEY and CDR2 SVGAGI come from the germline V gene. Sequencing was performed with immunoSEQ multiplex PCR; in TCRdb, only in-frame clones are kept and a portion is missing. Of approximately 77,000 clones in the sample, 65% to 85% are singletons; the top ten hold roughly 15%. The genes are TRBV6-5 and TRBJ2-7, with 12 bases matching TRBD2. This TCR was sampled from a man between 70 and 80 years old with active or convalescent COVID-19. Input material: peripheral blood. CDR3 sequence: CASSYSLAGGRYEQYF. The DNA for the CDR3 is TGTGCCAGCAGTTACTCGCTAGCGGGGGGGCGCTACGAGCAGTACTTC.